The 12 T cell receptor beta chains presented below share a single source sample, sequenced in a study of blood T cell repertoires in COVID-19. Assay used: immunoSEQ multiplex PCR; TCRdb lists only in-frame clones, some missing. The sample shows around 200,000 clones, more than 85% of them seen only once. Sequenced material: peripheral blood. These TCRs come from a man aged 35 to 55 with active or convalescent COVID-19.

V and J are TRBV6-5 and TRBJ2-1; 12 nucleotides agree with TRBD2. The length of the CDR3 is 15 residues. Germline CDR1 MNHEY, CDR2 SVGAGI. V shed 10 bases, J shed 6 bases, and the junction held 10 bases outside the gene matches. Here the CDR3 reads CATLLAGGIVNEQFF. CDR3 sequence (DNA): TGTGCCACCCTACTAGCGGGAGGTATAGTCAATGAGCAGTTCTTC.

The chain employs TRBV6-1 and TRBJ1-1; 9 bases fit TRBD1. This CDR3 has 12 amino acids. V lost 5 bases to trimming and J lost 6 bases; unmatched junction nucleotides: 1. Germline V lookup: CDR1 MNHNS, CDR2 SASEGT. The CDR3 is CASSWTGAEAFF. The CDR3 bases are TGTGCCAGCAGTTGGACAGGGGCTGAAGCTTTCTTT.

The J gene is TRBJ1-4, the V gene TRBV9; D gene ambiguous. Germline-derived CDR1 and CDR2 are SGDLS and YYNGEE. The CDR3 contains 16 residues. Trimming removed 4 bases at V and 5 bases at J, with 18 bases between. This CDR3 reads CASSPPSGSSNEKLFF. The DNA of the CDR3 is TGTGCCAGCAGCCCGCCCTCGGGGTCGTCAAATGAAAAACTGTTTTTT.

The V and J genes are TRBV5-1 and TRBJ2-7, with 12 positions matching TRBD2. With 4 bases clipped from V and 5 bases from J, the junction kept 10 bases outside the gene matches. CDR3 length: 16 amino acids. CDR1 SGHRS and CDR2 YFSETQ come from the germline V gene. CDR3 coding DNA: TGCGCCAGCAGCCGGCAGACTAGCGGGAGCGTCCACGAGCAGTACTTC. Protein sequence: CASSRQTSGSVHEQYF.

The CDR3 DNA is TGCGCCAGCACCCTTGGGGGGAGACTTAGCACAGATACGCAGTATTTT. The encoded protein is CASTLGGRLSTDTQYF. The chain links TRBV5-1 to TRBJ2-3, with D possibly being TRBD2 (6 bases). This CDR3 comprises 16 residues. From germline, CDR1 is SGHRS and CDR2 YFSETQ. The V end lost 6 bases, the J end lost 0 bases, and 17 bases lay between the germline ends.

The chain couples TRBV12-3 or TRBV12-4 to TRBJ2-1; 15 bases map to TRBD2. The CDR3 contains 13 residues. After removal of 9 bases from V and 9 bases from J, the junction contained 3 bases not matched to a gene. This CDR3 is CASRTSGRAEQFF. The CDR3 DNA reads TGTGCCAGTAGGACTAGCGGGAGGGCTGAGCAGTTCTTC.

The count of this clone is one. Distinct nucleotide sequences in the sample also encode this CDR3. The CDR3 DNA reads TGTGCCAGCAGCTTGGGACAGTCTAATCAGCCCCAGCATTTT. It is translated as CASSLGQSNQPQHF. The chain links TRBV7-9 to TRBJ1-5, with 7 positions matching TRBD1. The CDR3 is 14 residues long. The V gene end was trimmed by 3 bases and the J gene end by 4 bases; junction bases not matched to a gene: 3. CDR1 and CDR2 from the germline V gene are SEHNR and FQNEAQ (reference sequence).

The chain has TRBV7-8 and TRBJ1-4; TRBD1 might be the D (6 bases). CDR1 is SGHVS, CDR2 FQNEAQ, per germline. This CDR3 has 17 residues. Trimming stripped 5 bases from V and 2 bases from J, with 18 bases between. Here the CDR3 reads CASSILTFQGTNEKLFF. The DNA of the CDR3 is TGTGCCAGCAGCATACTGACTTTCCAGGGGACTAATGAAAAACTGTTTTTT. The whole variable domain, remainder taken from reference TRBV7-8 and TRBJ1-4, is GAGVSQSPRYKVAKRGQDVALRCDPISGHVSLFWYQQALGQGPEFLTYFQNEAQLDKSGLPSDRFFAERPEGSVSTLKIQRTQQEDSAVYLCASSILTFQGTNEKLFFGSGTQLSVL.

The table lists this clone with a few counts. This rearrangement joins TRBV18 to TRBJ2-7, with D perhaps matching TRBD2 (6 bases). The CDR3 length is 13 residues. V was pared by 10 bases and J by 3 bases, with 16 bases between. Germline V CDR1 and CDR2: KGHSH, LQKENI. DNA for the CDR3: TGTGCCACCTCCTCCTCGGGGGTCTACGAGCAGTACTTC. This gives the protein CATSSSGVYEQYF.

V is TRBV12-5 and J is TRBJ2-7; D perhaps matches TRBD2 (6 bases). The CDR3 runs to 12 residues. CDR1 is LGHNT and CDR2 is FRNRAP in the germline V gene. The ends were cut back, 3 bases at V and 7 bases at J, with 10 bases in the middle. CDR3 region: CASGFWGREQYF. The CDR3 DNA reads as TGTGCTAGTGGTTTCTGGGGGAGGGAGCAGTACTTC.

DNA of the CDR3: TGTGCCAGCAGCCGAGCGGGTACAGGGGGCGGAAACAACTATGGCTACACCTTC. It encodes CASSRAGTGGGNNYGYTF. The gene calls are TRBV4-2 and TRBJ1-2; 9 nucleotides line up with TRBD1. The ends lost 4 bases at V and 2 bases at J; junction bases unmatched: 14. The CDR3 extends over 18 amino acids. In germline, CDR1 is LGHNA, CDR2 YNFKEQ.

V is TRBV6-5 and J is TRBJ1-1, with TRBD1 identical over 7 bases. The V gene's germline CDR1 is MNHEY and CDR2 SVGAGI. The trim removed 5 bases at V and 2 bases at J, leaving 5 bases unmatched. The CDR3 spans 14 residues. The CDR3 bases are TGTGCCAGCAGTCACGGGACAGCAAACACTGAAGCTTTCTTT. Translating gives CASSHGTANTEAFF.